One sample yielded the 11 T cell receptor beta chains listed below, sequenced in a study of OX40 agonist ivuxolimab in advanced cancers. Profiling relied on immunoSEQ multiplex PCR, and the TCRdb table lists in-frame clones only, not all of them. The data show about 82,000 clones, with roughly 86% seen just once and 6.5% held by the top ten. The source material was CD4+ or CD8+ T cells sorted from blood, sampled in a trial of the OX40 agonist ivuxolimab. These receptors were obtained from an adult with an advanced solid tumor such as melanoma, head and neck, liver or kidney cancer.

The chain employs TRBV9 and TRBJ1-6; no clear D gene. The length of the CDR3 is 15 residues. V was clipped by 0 bases and J by 7 bases, with 11 bases between them. CDR1 is SGDLS, CDR2 YYNGEE, per germline. As DNA, the CDR3 is TGTGCCAGCAGCGTAGATGCGGGGTTGAATTCACCCCTCCACTTT. It is translated as CASSVDAGLNSPLHF. Looking up the rest from reference TRBV9 and TRBJ1-6 gives the full variable domain: DSGVTQTPKHLITATGQRVTLRCSPRSGDLSVYWYQQSLDQGLQFLIQYYNGEERAKGNILERFSAQQFPDLHSELNLSSLELGDSALYFCASSVDAGLNSPLHFGNGTRLTVT.

This rearrangement joins TRBV19 to TRBJ1-3; D uncertain. This CDR3 spans 13 amino acids. Trimming took 5 bases from V and 7 from J, leaving 12 bases between them. CDR1 LNHDA and CDR2 SQIVND come from the germline V gene (reference sequence). As DNA, the CDR3 is TGTGCCAGTAGTCGACAAGGAGGGAACACCATATATTTT. Translated: CASSRQGGNTIYF.

The chain combines TRBV7-6 with TRBJ2-3; 8 positions match TRBD2. CDR1 SGHVS and CDR2 FNYEAQ come from the germline V gene. Unmatched junction bases numbered 14, after V lost 3 bases and J lost 0 bases. The CDR3 totals 19 residues. Written as DNA, the CDR3 is TGTGCCAGCAGCTTCATTAGCGGGGATATCCAAACTAGCACAGATACGCAGTATTTT. Translation gives CASSFISGDIQTSTDTQYF.

J is TRBJ2-3 and V is TRBV5-1, with TRBD2 as a possible D gene (5 bases). CDR1 and CDR2 from the germline V gene are SGHRS and YFSETQ. The CDR3 is made up of 14 amino acids. V gave up 0 bases and J gave up 5 bases, with 10 bases separating them. The CDR3 nucleotides read TGCGCCAGCAGCTTGGCATCCCGGGAAGATACGCAGTATTTT. This codes for CASSLASREDTQYF.

The chain couples TRBV6-1 to TRBJ1-6; D ambiguous. The CDR3 extends over 12 amino acids. Germline V gene lookup returns CDR1 MNHNS and CDR2 SASEGT. V was pared by 6 bases and J by 5 bases, with 5 bases between. CDR3 amino acids: CASRRDNSPLHF. CDR3 nucleotide sequence: TGTGCCAGCAGACGGGATAATTCACCCCTCCACTTT.

This chain's CDR3 is CASSAPRTGRATEAFF. Here the CDR3 DNA reads TGTGCCAGCAGCGCCCCGCGAACAGGGAGGGCCACTGAAGCTTTCTTT. The chain links TRBV5-6 to TRBJ1-1, with D perhaps matching TRBD1 (6 bases). The CDR3 contains 16 residues. V shed 4 bases and J shed 4 bases, with 20 bases lying between them. Germline V gene lookup returns CDR1 SGHDT and CDR2 YYEEEE.

The chain has TRBV6-1 and TRBJ1-1; no clear D gene. V lost 4 bases, J lost 7 bases, and 16 bases lay in between. The CDR3 contains 14 residues. Germline V gene data show CDR1 as MNHNS and CDR2 as SASEGT. The CDR3 region has the DNA TGTGCCAGCAGTGGGATGGGCCCAAGAGTTGAAGCTTTCTTT. Its protein product is CASSGMGPRVEAFF.

The chain has TRBV5-1 and TRBJ1-1, with 11 nucleotides matching TRBD1. The CDR3 runs to 15 residues. J was trimmed by 4 bases and V by 4 bases; bases with no gene match: 6. Germline V gene sequence: CDR1 SGHRS, CDR2 YFSETQ. The CDR3 loop is CASSGGQGAPTEAFF. The CDR3 coding sequence is TGCGCCAGCAGCGGAGGACAGGGGGCGCCCACTGAAGCTTTCTTT.

The chain couples TRBV11-3 to TRBJ2-3; TRBD2 matches 9 bases. The CDR3 spans 14 residues. In germline, CDR1 is SGHNT, CDR2 YENEEA. Unmatched junction bases numbered 3, after V lost 1 base and J lost 7 bases. CDR3 DNA sequence: TGTGCCAGCAGCTTAGTGGCGGGGGGGTATACGCAGTATTTT. Translating it yields CASSLVAGGYTQYF.

V gene TRBV5-6 combines with J gene TRBJ1-1, with D perhaps matching TRBD1 (5 bases). Germline CDR1 SGHDT, CDR2 YYEEEE. CDR3 length equals 13 residues. V was cut by 4 bases and J by 5 bases, with 12 bases left in between. CDR3 loop: CASSGRVGTEAFF. The CDR3 DNA reads as TGTGCCAGCAGCGGCAGGGTCGGGACTGAAGCTTTCTTT.

CDR3 sequence: CASSWDRTYEQYF. The CDR3 coding sequence is TGTGCCAGCAGCTGGGACAGGACCTACGAGCAGTACTTC. V is TRBV11-2 and J is TRBJ2-7, with 8 bases aligning to TRBD1. The CDR3 totals 13 residues. Losses at the gene ends were 4 bases for V and 2 bases for J; bases not matched to a gene: 1. Germline V gives CDR1 SGHAT, CDR2 FQNNGV.